The 25 T cell receptor beta chains in this list originate from one sample, sequenced in a study of technical replicates of blood from a handful of donors. Assay used: immunoSEQ multiplex PCR; TCRdb lists only in-frame clones, some missing. The sample has tens of thousands of clones, 95% to 97% seen once. Material: T cells isolated from PBMCs. These receptors were obtained from a human donor in good health.

The V and J genes are TRBV6-4 and TRBJ2-1; 13 bases align to TRBD2. From germline, CDR1 is MRHNA and CDR2 SNTAGT. CDR3 length equals 16 residues. With 2 bases clipped from V and 9 bases from J, the junction kept 7 bases outside the gene matches. CDR3: CASSDHGLAGVPEQFF. The CDR3 bases are TGTGCCAGCAGTGACCACGGACTAGCGGGAGTCCCTGAGCAGTTCTTC.

CDR3 residues: CSVRQGGDTEAFF. The CDR3, as DNA: TGCAGCGTAAGACAGGGGGGGGACACTGAAGCTTTCTTT. The chain links TRBV29-1 to TRBJ1-1; 9 bases are a match to TRBD1. Germline values: CDR1 SQVTM, CDR2 ANQGSEA. The trim removed 6 bases at V and 3 bases at J, leaving 5 bases unmatched. The CDR3 contains 13 residues.

The chain recombines TRBV4-1 with TRBJ2-7; 9 nucleotides agree with TRBD2. The trim removed 3 bases at V and 1 base at J, leaving 1 base unmatched. Per the germline V gene, CDR1 is MGHRA and CDR2 is YSYEKL. There are 14 residues in the CDR3. DNA for the CDR3: TGCGCCAGCAGCCAGCGGGAGGGGTCCTACGAGCAGTACTTC. Translated: CASSQREGSYEQYF.

As regards this clone: Other DNA sequences in this sample translate to the same CDR3. The V call is TRBV6-5, the J call TRBJ2-7, with 10 bases aligning to TRBD2. This CDR3 has 15 residues. J lost 2 bases, V lost 0 bases, and 1 base had no gene match. CDR1 is MNHEY and CDR2 is SVGAGI in the germline V gene. For the CDR3, the DNA is TGTGCCAGCAGTTACTCTCTAGCGGGGGCCTACGAGCAGTACTTC. Its protein product is CASSYSLAGAYEQYF.

This chain joins TRBV5-1 and TRBJ2-4; TRBD1 is a possible D gene (6 bases). V lost 5 bases and J lost 12, with 18 bases in between. CDR1 SGHRS and CDR2 YFSETQ come from the germline V gene. The length of the CDR3 is 13 residues. CDR3 sequence (DNA): TGCGCCAGCAGGGACAGTGTTTACAGTGGTCAGTACTTC. Translating it yields CASRDSVYSGQYF.

V and J are TRBV7-8 and TRBJ2-7; TRBD1 is a possible D gene (5 bases). The CDR3 loop spans 13 amino acids. Germline loops: CDR1 SGHVS, CDR2 FQNEAQ. V dropped 0 bases and J dropped 2 bases, with 5 bases sitting between them. The CDR3 region is CASSLARAYEQYF. CDR3 in DNA: TGTGCCAGCAGCTTAGCCAGGGCCTACGAGCAGTACTTC.

This clone was found once. This rearrangement joins TRBV6-5 to TRBJ1-1, with D unclear. The V end lost 2 bases, the J end lost 8 bases, and 12 bases lay between the germline ends. The CDR3 has 13 residues. The germline V gene encodes CDR1 MNHEY and CDR2 SVGAGI. CDR3 loop: CASSYLLHSEAFF. The CDR3 DNA follows: TGTGCCAGCAGTTACCTTCTACACAGCGAAGCTTTCTTT.

V gene TRBV7-2 combines with J gene TRBJ2-1; 9 positions agree with TRBD1. Germline V gene sequence: CDR1 SGHTA, CDR2 FQGNSA. This CDR3 contains 15 residues. With 1 base clipped from V and 4 bases from J, the junction kept 2 bases outside the gene matches. The CDR3 coding sequence is TGTGCCAGCAGCTTAGAGGACAGGGGTTACAATGAGCAGTTCTTC. Encoded protein: CASSLEDRGYNEQFF. Looking up the rest from reference TRBV7-2 and TRBJ2-1 gives the full variable domain: GAGVSQSPSNKVTEKGKDVELRCDPISGHTALYWYRQSLGQGLEFLIYFQGNSAPDKSGLPSDRFSAERTGGSVSTLTIQRTQQEDSAVYLCASSLEDRGYNEQFFGPGTRLTVL.

V and J are TRBV5-1 and TRBJ1-5; D may be TRBD1 (5 bases). The CDR3 consists of 14 residues. The germline V gene encodes CDR1 SGHRS and CDR2 YFSETQ. V lost 7 bases and J lost 0, with 11 bases in between. In DNA, the CDR3 is TGCGCCAGCCGACAGACCTATAGCAATCAGCCCCAGCATTTT. Encoded protein: CASRQTYSNQPQHF.

The chain carries TRBV27 and TRBJ2-7; TRBD2 matches 10 bases. This CDR3 comprises 14 residues. Per the germline V gene, CDR1 is MNHEY and CDR2 is SMNVEV (reference sequence). J lost 5 bases, V lost 3 bases, and 4 bases had no gene match. The CDR3 protein is CASSLLAGVHEQYF. CDR3 nucleotides: TGTGCCAGCAGTTTGCTAGCGGGAGTACACGAGCAGTACTTC.

V and J are TRBV6-4 and TRBJ2-2; 7 nucleotides match TRBD2. Germline assignment: CDR1 MRHNA and CDR2 SNTAGT. The V segment lost 2 bases and the J segment 3 bases; nucleotides outside the gene matches: 0. The CDR3 sequence is 14 residues long. The CDR3 here is CASSDGRDTGELFF. In DNA form, the CDR3 reads TGTGCCAGCAGTGACGGGAGGGACACCGGGGAGCTGTTTTTT.

This clone appeared a single time. V is TRBV9 and J is TRBJ1-3, with TRBD1 matching over 7 bases. CDR1 is SGDLS and CDR2 is YYNGEE in the germline V gene. The length of the CDR3 is 16 residues. With 2 bases clipped from V and 0 bases from J, the junction kept 5 bases outside the gene matches. The CDR3 DNA sequence: TGTGCCAGCAGCGTTAACAGGGGAAACTCTGGAAACACCATATATTTT. Protein sequence: CASSVNRGNSGNTIYF.

The chain uses TRBV19 and TRBJ1-2; 7 bases fit TRBD1. J gave up 7 bases and V 1 base, and 3 bases lay outside the gene matches. The CDR3 has 13 residues. CDR1 and CDR2 (germline): LNHDA, SQIVND (reference sequence). The CDR3 coding sequence is TGTGCCAGTAGTATAGGGACAGGATTTGGCTACACCTTC. Protein sequence: CASSIGTGFGYTF. Complete variable domain (other parts from reference TRBV19 and TRBJ1-2): DGGITQSPKYLFRKEGQNVTLSCEQNLNHDAMYWYRQDPGQGLRLIYYSQIVNDFQKGDIAEGYSVSREKKESFPLTVTSAQKNPTAFYLCASSIGTGFGYTFGSGTRLTVV.

The chain recombines TRBV5-1 with TRBJ1-1; 7 bases match TRBD1. The length of the CDR3 is 14 residues. With 4 bases clipped from V and 6 bases from J, the junction kept 9 bases outside the gene matches. Germline lookup yields CDR1 SGHRS and CDR2 YFSETQ. The CDR3 sequence: CASSQRPGQSEAFF. The DNA of the CDR3 is TGCGCCAGCAGCCAGAGACCGGGACAGTCTGAAGCTTTCTTT.

The chain uses TRBV7-3 and TRBJ2-2; 8 bases align to TRBD2. V lost 3 bases and J lost 3; bases outside the gene matches: 9. CDR3 length equals 17 residues. From germline, CDR1 is SGHTA and CDR2 FQGTGA. Written as DNA, the CDR3 is TGTGCCAGCAGCTTGATGAGGACTAGCCCTTACACCGGGGAGCTGTTTTTT. Amino acid sequence: CASSLMRTSPYTGELFF.

The chain uses TRBV29-1 and TRBJ1-2; 7 bases fit TRBD1. There are 11 residues in the CDR3. J was trimmed by 8 bases and V by 6 bases; bases with no gene match: 6. The germline CDR1 and CDR2 sequences are SQVTM and ANQGSEA. The CDR3 DNA follows: TGCAGCGTGACAGGGCCCCGGGGCTACACCTTC. Translation gives CSVTGPRGYTF.

This clone has just one count. The V gene is TRBV13, the J gene TRBJ2-7, with TRBD1 identical over 9 bases. The trim removed 5 bases at V and 1 base at J, leaving 3 bases unmatched. Germline CDR1 reads PRHDT; CDR2 reads FYEKMQ (reference sequence). The CDR3 is 14 amino acids. The DNA for the CDR3 is TGTGCCAGCAGCCGCGGACAGGGGTCCTACGAGCAGTACTTC. It translates to CASSRGQGSYEQYF.

This clone was seen only once. The rearrangement uses TRBV19 and TRBJ2-2; D call uncertain. Germline V gene data show CDR1 as LNHDA and CDR2 as SQIVND (reference sequence). The CDR3 sequence is 13 residues long. The germline V and J ends were trimmed by 6 bases and 1 base, with 6 bases remaining between them. The CDR3 DNA reads TGTGCCAGTAGCGTCGGGAACACCGGGGAGCTGTTTTTT. It codes for CASSVGNTGELFF.

The V gene is TRBV30, the J gene TRBJ1-4; TRBD1 might be the D (5 bases). The CDR3 is 13 amino acids. Germline CDR1 is GTSNPN and CDR2 is SVGIG (reference sequence). V was shortened by 2 bases and J by 5 bases, with 9 bases between the two germline ends. The CDR3 loop reads CAWSMGGNEKLFF. CDR3 DNA sequence: TGTGCCTGGAGTATGGGGGGGAATGAAAAACTGTTTTTT. Using reference TRBV30 and TRBJ1-4 for the parts outside the CDR3, the full variable domain is SQTIHQWPATLVQPVGSPLSLECTVEGTSNPNLYWYRQAAGRGLQLLFYSVGIGQISSEVPQNLSASRPQDRQFILSSKKLLLSDSGFYLCAWSMGGNEKLFFGSGTQLSVL.

V gene TRBV19 combines with J gene TRBJ1-5; D remains ambiguous. V was clipped by 4 bases and J by 0 bases, with 19 bases between them. Germline V CDR1 and CDR2: LNHDA, SQIVND (reference sequence). This CDR3 spans 18 amino acids. CDR3 loop: CASSKTPRSDYSNQPQHF. In nucleotides, the CDR3 is TGTGCCAGTAGTAAGACACCCCGCTCGGATTATAGCAATCAGCCCCAGCATTTT.

The chain recombines TRBV18 with TRBJ2-7; TRBD2 matches at 15 bases. This CDR3 has 17 residues. Germline CDR1 reads KGHSH; CDR2 reads LQKENI. V was clipped by 3 bases and J by 2 bases; unmatched bases: 5. The CDR3 bases are TGTGCCAGCTCACCTCCGGGACTAGCGGGAGGCGCCTACGAGCAGTACTTC. It specifies CASSPPGLAGGAYEQYF.

The chain carries TRBV7-9 and TRBJ2-3; 7 bases match TRBD2. CDR3 size: 17 residues. Germline assignment: CDR1 SEHNR and CDR2 FQNEAQ (reference sequence). V gave up 4 bases and J gave up 6 bases; unmatched junction bases: 16. The chain's CDR3 is CASSSSLRGGIMDTQYF. CDR3 in DNA: TGTGCCAGCAGCTCTTCGCTGCGGGGAGGGATTATGGATACGCAGTATTTT.

This clone was seen a single time. The chain couples TRBV7-9 to TRBJ1-5, with D hard to call. V was cut by 1 base and J by 0 bases, with 4 bases left in between. This CDR3 is built from 14 residues. Germline V gene data show CDR1 as SEHNR and CDR2 as FQNEAQ (reference sequence). CDR3 protein: CASSLDTSNQPQHF. In nucleotides, the CDR3 is TGTGCCAGCAGCTTAGACACTAGCAATCAGCCCCAGCATTTT.

The V call is TRBV29-1, the J call TRBJ1-2; TRBD1 matches 9 bases. Trimming took 4 bases from V and 8 from J; bases not matched to a gene: 2. Per the germline V gene, CDR1 is SQVTM and CDR2 is ANQGSEA. CDR3 length: 11 amino acids. The CDR3 DNA reads as TGCAGCGTTGGGGGACAGGGAGGCTACACCTTC. Amino acids: CSVGGQGGYTF.

This sequence joins TRBV6-5 and TRBJ1-2; D is uncertain. CDR1 and CDR2 from the germline V gene are MNHEY and SVGAGI. Trimming left V 8 bases short and J 4 bases short, with 11 bases between. The CDR3 extends over 12 amino acids. CDR3 in DNA: TGTGCCAGCCAAGACAAAGCCTATGGCTACACCTTC. Protein: CASQDKAYGYTF.